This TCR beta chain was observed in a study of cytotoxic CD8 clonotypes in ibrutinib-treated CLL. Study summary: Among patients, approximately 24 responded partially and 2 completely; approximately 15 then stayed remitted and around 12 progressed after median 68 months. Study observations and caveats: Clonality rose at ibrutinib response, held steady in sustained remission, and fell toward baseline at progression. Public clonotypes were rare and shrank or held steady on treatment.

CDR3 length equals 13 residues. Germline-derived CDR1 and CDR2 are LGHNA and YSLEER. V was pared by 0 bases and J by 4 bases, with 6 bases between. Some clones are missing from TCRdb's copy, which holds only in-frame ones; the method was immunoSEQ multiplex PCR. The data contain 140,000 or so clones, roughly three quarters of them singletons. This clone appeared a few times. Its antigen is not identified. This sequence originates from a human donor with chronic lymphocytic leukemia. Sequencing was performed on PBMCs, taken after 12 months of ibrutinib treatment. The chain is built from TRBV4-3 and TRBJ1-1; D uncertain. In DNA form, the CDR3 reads TGCGCCAGCAGCCAAGACTGGCTCACTGAAGCTTTCTTT. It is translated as CASSQDWLTEAFF.